The T cell receptor (beta chain) under discussion was sequenced for a study of beta chain features in type 1 diabetes. Study-level points and caveats: There was a moderate but significant shortening of TCRB CDR3s in all four CD4+ subsets of Type 1 diabetes patients. Researchers could not determine here whether HLA type influences TCRB rearrangement. Cells that show high TCR expression could be over-represented by cDNA sequencing.

This CDR3 has 13 amino acids. The germline CDR1 and CDR2 sequences are SGHRS and YFSETQ. V was cut by 3 bases and J by 4 bases, with 10 bases left in between. The study reverse transcribed the entire isolated RNA, so it sequenced expressed TCRB transcripts. Sequencing was performed with immunoSEQ multiplex PCR; in TCRdb, only in-frame clones are kept and a portion is missing. There are around 280,000 clones in the sample; 15% occur only once, and more than 0.015% lies in the top ten. Purity (above 98%) was reached by all sorted populations. In its sample, this clone was seen a few times. The target antigen is unknown.

The chain joins TRBV5-1 to TRBJ1-2, with TRBD1 as a possible D gene (6 bases). This receptor was obtained from a man between 18 and 29 years old with type 1 diabetes. Material for sequencing was naive CD4+ T cells from blood. The CDR3 loop reads CASSSDRSYGYTF. CDR3 bases: TGCGCCAGCAGCTCCGACAGGTCCTATGGCTACACCTTC.